The TCR beta chain described here comes from a study of monozygotic twins with inflammatory bowel disease. Regarding the study as a whole: Varying immunosuppressive regimens may have increased patient repertoire variability. IBD patients shared fewer clonotypes with others than healthy twins, especially with disease activity.

cDNA encoding TCRalpha and TCRbeta underwent two nested PCRs of roughly 15 and 9 cycles, each of which was followed by bead purification. TCRdb reworked the 5' RACE reads into one entry per CDR3 protein, no DNA. The sample's table shows fewer than 550,000 distinct CDR3 sequences. Germline CDR1 is DFQATT and CDR2 is SNEGSKA (reference sequence). The CDR3 contains 11 residues. Worth noting for this clonotype: What it binds is not known.

The sequence was obtained from a human donor with ulcerative colitis or Crohn's disease, or a healthy co-twin of an affected twin (not recorded which). The sequenced sample was blood. The chain recombines TRBV20-1 with TRBJ1-1. The CDR3 is CSAQVNTEAFF.